This T cell receptor beta chain was obtained from a study of T cells in Graves' hyperthyroidism and ophthalmopathy. Study outcomes and limitations: The model made its ophthalmopathy prediction, and onset followed a median roughly 6.5 months later.

Patients between 18 and 65 years old had hyperthyroidism, newly diagnosed and lasting under 2 months. Researchers amplified the TCR beta CDR3 regions from RNA transcripts. When the TCR CDR3 underwent first-round RT-PCR, the HTBI primer set was used. TCRdb reanalysed the multiplex PCR reads using MiXCR and keeps one entry per CDR3 protein. The repertoire includes over 250,000 distinct CDR3 sequences, 25% to 30% of them detected once, and roughly a quarter sits in the top ten. This CDR3 region has 13 residues. The V end lost 8 bases, the J end lost 6 bases, and 19 bases lay between the germline ends. The V gene's germline CDR1 is SQVTM and CDR2 ANQGSEA. About this clonotype itself: The antigen is not known.

The chain has TRBV29-1 and TRBJ1-1; TRBD1 might be the D (5 bases). Sequencing was carried out using blood. This receptor was taken from a man aged 40-49 years with Graves' hyperthyroidism that later progressed to Graves' ophthalmopathy. The CDR3 region is CSPRRDLGAEAFF. Written as DNA, the CDR3 is TGCAGCCCCCGCAGGGACCTCGGGGCTGAAGCTTTCTTT.